This T cell receptor (beta chain) comes out of a study of cytomegalovirus exposure and HLA in healthy donors (dated by TCRdb to about 2017). Study-level background: The 500 to 700 repertoires of the first cohort and the 110 or so validation repertoires were produced on the same platform, according to a later analysis. Besides the first cohort of under 700 subjects, a separate validation cohort made up of roughly 120 different subjects was used. To predict cytomegalovirus infection status, the study brought together high-throughput TCR immunosequencing, statistical association of individual TCRs with disease status, and machine learning. The study was designed to test whether signatures of past pathogen exposure could be identified by cataloging public T cell receptors. Results the study describes overall, beyond this receptor: Cytomegalovirus status was reported to be diagnosed by the classifier with high specificity and sensitivity in both the original and validation cohorts. The study gave a list of under 200 TCR beta chains associated with cytomegalovirus. All 120 or so repertoires were used to score co-occurrence in the validation cohort in a later analysis, because that analysis had no HLA typing for the cohort. The authors suggested that the approach could potentially be extended to other disease states and immunological phenotypes. Subsequent analysis determined that TCRs grouped into clusters in the first cohort also showed a tendency toward co-occurrence across the roughly 120 validation repertoires, and approximately 94% of cluster scores exceeded 0. In vitro tests confirmed that three of the cytomegalovirus-associated TCR beta chains recognize cytomegalovirus antigens. While some public TCRs were present in many individuals, most TCR sequences turned up only very rarely across donors.

Reading the germline V gene gives CDR1 SGHRS and CDR2 YFSETQ. The CDR3 spans 15 residues, from the cysteine through the phenylalanine. Just the 45-base CDR3 DNA is kept, in frame starting at base 1. Germline trimming: 4 bases from V, 12 bases from J; junction bases outside gene matches: 14. The library was built by means of the immunoSEQ multiplex PCR assay. The published analysis was carried out like this. A statistical classification framework was built to diagnose cytomegalovirus status from the catalog of TCR beta chain sequences. TCRdb stores this immuneACCESS table with in-frame sequences only. Part of the clones is absent; in the studies checked, under half of the shortfall reflects unresolved V genes, and no reason is known for the rest. V and J calls and clone size come straight from that table; D and trimming were deduced from the DNA. Recorded for this sample are 150,000 or so clones; roughly 89% of them occurred a single time. The leading ten clones occupy 3% to 3.5% of the sample.

Separate from the roughly 630-subject first cohort, the validation cohort of over 90 subjects was the group to which the donors belonged. This clone was found a few times. Its antigen specificity is not known. The record has no base qualities; no much larger clone is one base away. The clonotype comes from a woman between 18 and 30 years old in good health and CMV-seropositive. Source material: PBMCs. The sequence joins TRBV5-1 to TRBJ2-1, with 9 bases matching TRBD2. The DNA sequence follows: TGCGCCAGCAGCGGCGTCGTAGCGGGAGAGGGTGGGCAGTTCTTC. Translation gives CASSGVVAGEGGQFF.